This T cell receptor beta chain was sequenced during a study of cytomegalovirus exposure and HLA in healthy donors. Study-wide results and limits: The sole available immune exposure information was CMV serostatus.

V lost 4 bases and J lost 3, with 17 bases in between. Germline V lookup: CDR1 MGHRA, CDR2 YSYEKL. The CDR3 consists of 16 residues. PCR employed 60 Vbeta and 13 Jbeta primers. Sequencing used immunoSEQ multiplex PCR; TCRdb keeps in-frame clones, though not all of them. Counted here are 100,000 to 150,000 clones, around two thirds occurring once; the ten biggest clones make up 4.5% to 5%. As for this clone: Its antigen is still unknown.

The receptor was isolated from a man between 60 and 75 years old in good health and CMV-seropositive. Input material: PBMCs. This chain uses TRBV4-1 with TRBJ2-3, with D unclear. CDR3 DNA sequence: TGCGCCAGCAGCCCGCAAATGAGCGATGGTACAGATACGCAGTATTTT. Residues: CASSPQMSDGTDTQYF.